This TCR beta chain was obtained from a study of cytomegalovirus exposure and HLA in healthy donors. The PCR made use of 60 Vbeta and 13 Jbeta primers. The assay was immunoSEQ multiplex PCR, and TCRdb's table has in-frame clones only and misses some. The data hold more than 150,000 clones, with approximately 84% observed a single time. As regards this clone: The antigen remains unidentified.

Broader study findings: Presence/absence results assume similar sequencing depth per donor, which may not hold. In vitro, a few CMV-associated chains proved specific for CMV antigens. In a later analysis, about 17,000 TCR beta sequences were associated with HLA alleles at 0.05 false discovery rate. When analyzed later, a missense DCLRE1C variant was found to be linked to TCR beta V- and J-gene trimming.

V was clipped by 4 bases and J by 8 bases, with 18 bases between them. CDR3 size: 14 residues. Germline V CDR1 and CDR2: SGHRS, YFSETQ. Sample: PBMCs. The V call is TRBV5-1, the J call TRBJ1-2; TRBD1 might be the D (5 bases). The origin of this receptor is a woman aged 18-29 years in good health and CMV-seronegative. CDR3 sequence (DNA): TGCGCCAGCAGCCACAAGACAGTTCCCGACGGCTACACCTTC. It translates to CASSHKTVPDGYTF. Full variable domain (outside the CDR3, taken from reference TRBV5-1 and TRBJ1-2): KAGVTQTPRYLIKTRGQQVTLSCSPISGHRSVSWYQQTPGQGLQFLFEYFSETQRNKGNFPGRFSGRQFSNSRSEMNVSTLELGDSALYLCASSHKTVPDGYTFGSGTRLTVV.